This entry lists 11 T cell receptor beta chains sequenced from one sample in a study of blood T cell repertoires in COVID-19. The data were produced by immunoSEQ multiplex PCR, yet TCRdb's version contains in-frame clones alone and is incomplete. The sample contains some 270,000 clones, about 86% of which appear only once. Source material: peripheral blood. The receptors here all came from a person aged 70 to 85 with COVID-19, enrolled during active disease.

V gene TRBV6-6 combines with J gene TRBJ2-1; 11 bases match TRBD2. V shed 6 bases, J shed 5 bases, and the junction held 6 bases outside the gene matches. The CDR3 extends over 15 amino acids. Germline V gene sequence: CDR1 MNHNY, CDR2 SVGAGI (reference sequence). The CDR3 DNA is TGTGCCAGCAGATATACTAGCGGGAGTGACAATGAGCAGTTCTTC. Amino acids: CASRYTSGSDNEQFF.

V gene TRBV2 combines with J gene TRBJ2-3, with 10 bases aligning to TRBD2. This CDR3 has 15 amino acids. Germline values: CDR1 SNHLY, CDR2 FYNNEI. V trimming: 6 bases; J trimming: 4 bases; junction bases outside the gene matches: 7. CDR3 coding DNA: TGTGCCAGCAGGAGTCGACTAGCGGGTGCAGATACGCAGTATTTT. The encoded protein is CASRSRLAGADTQYF.

The genes are TRBV19 and TRBJ2-3; 8 nucleotides agree with TRBD2. Germline-derived CDR1 and CDR2 are LNHDA and SQIVND (reference sequence). The CDR3 runs 14 residues. Trimming cost V 6 bases and J 2 bases; bases outside gene matches: 4. CDR3 sequence: CASRGLEDTDTQYF. CDR3 bases: TGTGCCAGTAGGGGACTAGAGGACACAGATACGCAGTATTTT.

The chain employs TRBV6-2 or TRBV6-3 and TRBJ2-7; D perhaps matches TRBD2 (6 bases). Germline V lookup: CDR1 MNHEY, CDR2 SVGEGT. The CDR3 spans 17 residues. Trimming took 1 base from V and 3 from J, leaving 19 bases between them. CDR3 protein: CASSYLGTLGGGYEQYF. Written as DNA, the CDR3 is TGTGCCAGCAGTTACTTGGGTACTTTGGGAGGTGGCTACGAGCAGTACTTC.

This sequence joins TRBV18 and TRBJ1-6, with 9 bases that match TRBD1. V dropped 4 bases and J dropped 9; count of bases not matched to a gene: 10. The CDR3 contains 16 residues. Looked up from germline, CDR1 is KGHSH and CDR2 is LQKENI. Here the CDR3 reads CASSHIRDRVGSPLHF. The CDR3 coding sequence is TGTGCCAGCTCACACATCCGGGACAGGGTGGGTTCACCCCTCCACTTT.

V gene TRBV19 combines with J gene TRBJ1-5, with D possibly matching TRBD1 (6 bases). V lost 5 bases and J lost 5, with 16 bases in between. Looked up from germline, CDR1 is LNHDA and CDR2 is SQIVND (reference sequence). The CDR3 length is 15 residues. CDR3: CASSGGQGGYQPQHF. Here the CDR3 DNA reads TGTGCCAGTAGTGGGGGGCAGGGAGGGTATCAGCCCCAGCATTTT.

This chain links TRBV25-1 with TRBJ1-3; D is possibly TRBD1 (5 bases). This CDR3 has 14 residues. Germline V gives CDR1 MGHDK, CDR2 SYGVNS. V was trimmed by 1 base and J by 2 bases, leaving 6 bases between them. The CDR3 DNA sequence: TGTGCCAGCAGTGAATCAGGGACTGGAAACACCATATATTTT. It is translated as CASSESGTGNTIYF.

The chain carries TRBV18 and TRBJ1-2; D unresolved. Trimming shortened V by 1 base and J by 5 bases, and 14 bases separated the two germline ends. The CDR3 extends over 15 amino acids. Germline V gene lookup returns CDR1 KGHSH and CDR2 LQKENI. CDR3 in amino acids: CASSPLPLGEYGYTF. DNA for the CDR3: TGTGCCAGCTCACCACTACCCCTCGGGGAATATGGCTACACCTTC.

The chain employs TRBV28 and TRBJ2-1; D gene unclear. Between the trimmed V and J ends, which lost 5 bases and 9 bases, there was a span of 23 bases. This CDR3 has 16 residues. Germline V gene data show CDR1 as MDHEN and CDR2 as SYDVKM. The CDR3 reads CASSPDLASVVGEQFF. Here the CDR3 DNA reads TGTGCCAGCAGTCCTGACTTGGCCAGCGTGGTTGGTGAGCAGTTCTTC. The full variable domain, rest sourced from reference TRBV28 and TRBJ2-1, is DVKVTQSSRYLVKRTGEKVFLECVQDMDHENMFWYRQDPGLGLRLIYFSYDVKMKEKGDIPEGYSVSREKKERFSLILESASTNQTSMYLCASSPDLASVVGEQFFGPGTRLTVL.

V usage is TRBV2 and J usage is TRBJ1-5; 9 bases are a match to TRBD1. Germline values: CDR1 SNHLY, CDR2 FYNNEI. With 6 bases clipped from V and 1 base from J, the junction kept 10 bases outside the gene matches. This CDR3 has 17 amino acids. CDR3 bases: TGTGCCAGCAGCCGTACCACAGGGGGCCTCAGCAATCAGCCCCAGCATTTT. Protein sequence: CASSRTTGGLSNQPQHF.

The table lists this clone with a count of one. This chain connects TRBV5-5 to TRBJ2-3; 7 nucleotides line up with TRBD2. Germline V gives CDR1 SGHKS, CDR2 YYEKEE (reference sequence). There are 15 residues in the CDR3. Germline trimming cut 3 bases from V and 2 bases from J; bases unmatched to any gene: 6. Here the CDR3 reads CASSWGEGYTDTQYF. DNA of the CDR3: TGTGCCAGCAGCTGGGGGGAGGGCTACACAGATACGCAGTATTTT.